A single sample is the source of the 19 T cell receptor beta chains below, sequenced in a study of blood T cell repertoires in COVID-19. Clones were read by immunoSEQ multiplex PCR, and TCRdb kept only the in-frame ones, dropping some. The table records tens of thousands of clones, around 75% of them present only once. Sequencing was done on a sample of peripheral blood. Every receptor here comes from a man older than 75 with acute or convalescent COVID-19.

The chain recombines TRBV19 with TRBJ1-1; no clear D. CDR3 length: 14 residues. Germline lookup yields CDR1 LNHDA and CDR2 SQIVND (reference sequence). The V end lost 7 bases, the J end lost 1 base, and 13 bases lay between the germline ends. In nucleotides, the CDR3 is TGTGCCAGTACCACCCTTGCGAGGAACACTGAAGCTTTCTTT. It is translated as CASTTLARNTEAFF.

V gene TRBV18 combines with J gene TRBJ2-1; 10 nucleotides align to TRBD1. Trimming cost V 8 bases and J 3 bases; bases outside gene matches: 7. This CDR3 comprises 15 residues. Germline-derived CDR1 and CDR2 are KGHSH and LQKENI. CDR3 residues: CASTAGTGDYNEQFF. The CDR3 DNA sequence: TGTGCCAGCACCGCCGGGACAGGGGACTACAATGAGCAGTTCTTC.

The chain links TRBV28 to TRBJ2-7; 8 bases agree with TRBD2. The CDR3 extends over 14 amino acids. The J segment lost 2 bases and the V segment lost 6 bases, leaving 6 bases of the junction unmatched. CDR1 is MDHEN and CDR2 is SYDVKM in the germline V gene. The CDR3 here is CASSRTGLAYEQYF. Here the CDR3 DNA reads TGTGCCAGCAGCCGGACGGGACTAGCCTACGAGCAGTACTTC.

The chain links TRBV7-8 to TRBJ2-1; the match to TRBD2 covers 10 bases. The CDR3 has 16 amino acids. Germline assignment: CDR1 SGHVS and CDR2 FQNEAQ. Trimming took 3 bases from V and 6 from J; bases not matched to a gene: 8. The CDR3 loop is CASSFRGLATGNEQFF. The CDR3 nucleotides are TGTGCCAGCAGCTTCCGGGGACTAGCGACGGGCAATGAGCAGTTCTTC.

This clone was recorded once. The chain links TRBV15 to TRBJ2-1; D may be TRBD1 (6 bases). CDR3 length: 16 residues. The germline gives CDR1 LNHNV, CDR2 YYDKDF (reference sequence). The germline V and J ends were trimmed by 1 base and 4 bases, with 14 bases remaining between them. CDR3 in amino acids: CATSRGAGGQYNEQFF. CDR3 DNA sequence: TGTGCCACCAGCAGAGGGGCTGGGGGACAATACAATGAGCAGTTCTTC. Filled out from reference TRBV15 and TRBJ2-1, the complete variable domain reads DAMVIQNPRYQVTQFGKPVTLSCSQTLNHNVMYWYQQKSSQAPKLLFHYYDKDFNNEADTPDNFQSRRPNTSFCFLDIRSPGLGDTAMYLCATSRGAGGQYNEQFFGPGTRLTVL.

In DNA form, the CDR3 reads TGTGCCAGTAGCCCCCAGGGAAATAGCAATCAGCCCCAGCATTTT. It yields the protein CASSPQGNSNQPQHF. This chain links TRBV19 with TRBJ1-5, with D perhaps matching TRBD1 (5 bases). V was clipped by 6 bases and J by 0 bases, with 12 bases between them. Germline assignment: CDR1 LNHDA and CDR2 SQIVND (reference sequence). This CDR3 spans 15 amino acids.

The rearrangement uses TRBV7-3 and TRBJ2-3, with TRBD2 matching over 12 bases. The CDR3 sequence is 16 residues long. CDR1 SGHTA and CDR2 FQGTGA come from the germline V gene. The junction had 6 bases not matched to a gene; V was cut back by 5 bases and J by 3 bases. The CDR3 nucleotides are TGTGCCAGCAGCCCCCTAGCGGGAGGGGGAACAGATACGCAGTATTTT. This codes for CASSPLAGGGTDTQYF.

This clone was recorded a few times. The chain is built from TRBV6-5 and TRBJ2-1; TRBD1 matches at 8 bases. Germline trimming cut 4 bases from V and 8 bases from J; bases unmatched to any gene: 13. Germline V gives CDR1 MNHEY, CDR2 SVGAGI. The CDR3 contains 16 residues. CDR3 region: CASSSLSGGAFYEQFF. Written as DNA, the CDR3 is TGTGCCAGCAGTTCTCTGTCAGGGGGCGCTTTCTATGAGCAGTTCTTC.

The rearrangement joins TRBV11-2 to TRBJ2-2; 9 bases are a match to TRBD1. Germline V lookup: CDR1 SGHAT, CDR2 FQNNGV. The CDR3 consists of 16 residues. Losses at the gene ends were 5 bases for V and 3 bases for J; bases not matched to a gene: 7. The DNA for the CDR3 is TGTGCCAGCAGCCAACGGACAGGGGCTTACACCGGGGAGCTGTTTTTT. Translating gives CASSQRTGAYTGELFF.

V is TRBV2 and J is TRBJ2-1; possible D gene TRBD1, 6 bases. Germline values: CDR1 SNHLY, CDR2 FYNNEI. The CDR3 is 15 residues long. The V gene lost 4 bases and the J gene lost 3 bases, with 13 bases spanning the gap. CDR3 nucleotide sequence: TGTGCCAGCAGTGTTCAACAGGGTAACTACAATGAGCAGTTCTTC. Translated, it gives CASSVQQGNYNEQFF.

The chain links TRBV5-6 to TRBJ2-7; 8 bases line up with TRBD2. V lost 1 base to trimming and J lost 1 base; unmatched junction nucleotides: 10. There are 17 residues in the CDR3. Germline V gene lookup returns CDR1 SGHDT and CDR2 YYEEEE. Here the CDR3 DNA reads TGTGCCAGCAGCTTGCTTGGACTAGCAGGAGGGTCCTACGAGCAGTACTTC. Translating it yields CASSLLGLAGGSYEQYF. Filled out from reference TRBV5-6 and TRBJ2-7, the complete variable domain reads DAGVTQSPTHLIKTRGQQVTLRCSPKSGHDTVSWYQQALGQGPQFIFQYYEEEERQRGNFPDRFSGHQFPNYSSELNVNALLLGDSALYLCASSLLGLAGGSYEQYFGPGTRLTVT.

V usage is TRBV12-3 or TRBV12-4 and J usage is TRBJ2-7, with 8 bases fitting TRBD1. V lost 6 bases to trimming and J lost 6 bases; unmatched junction nucleotides: 7. This CDR3 has 13 amino acids. The CDR3 coding sequence is TGTGCCAGCAGACGACAGGGGTCCGGCGAGCAGTACTTC. Protein: CASRRQGSGEQYF.

The chain is built from TRBV19 and TRBJ2-1, with 7 nucleotides matching TRBD2. This CDR3 contains 16 residues. V was clipped by 3 bases and J by 3 bases; unmatched bases: 8. From germline, CDR1 is LNHDA and CDR2 SQIVND (reference sequence). The CDR3, as DNA: TGTGCCAGTAGTATCTGGCGGGGGACCCACTACAATGAGCAGTTCTTC. Its protein is CASSIWRGTHYNEQFF.

This clone was counted at least ten times. J is TRBJ1-6 and V is TRBV28; possibly TRBD1 for D (6 bases). The length of the CDR3 is 14 residues. Trimming stripped 1 base from V and 7 bases from J, with 8 bases between. Germline V CDR1 and CDR2: MDHEN, SYDVKM. CDR3 DNA: TGTGCCAGCAGTTTATTGGGGGCAAATTCACCCCTCCACTTT. This translates into CASSLLGANSPLHF.

V is TRBV21-1 and J is TRBJ2-7; the table's TRBD2 call for D was not verified on the DNA. TRBV21-1 is termed a pseudogene. The CDR3 has 15 residues. CDR3 DNA: TGTGCCAGCAGCATACGACTAGCGGGAGTTTACGAGCAGTACTTC. It encodes CASSIRLAGVYEQYF.

The gene calls are TRBV7-9 and TRBJ2-3; 10 nucleotides align to TRBD2. Germline V gives CDR1 SEHNR, CDR2 FQNEAQ (reference sequence). The CDR3 is 16 amino acids. J lost 1 base, V lost 1 base, and 2 bases had no gene match. CDR3 bases: TGTGCCAGCAGCTTAGGTCTAGCGGGAGGCACAGATACGCAGTATTTT. Its protein is CASSLGLAGGTDTQYF.

The V call is TRBV28, the J call TRBJ1-2; no definite D call. This CDR3 comprises 13 residues. Looked up from germline, CDR1 is MDHEN and CDR2 is SYDVKM. Trimming removed 4 bases from V and 5 bases from J, with 11 bases in between. The CDR3, as DNA: TGTGCCAGCAGTTCCCACAGAAGTTATGGCTACACCTTC. It specifies CASSSHRSYGYTF.

The CDR3 loop reads CASSKGNLGGGELFF. DNA for the CDR3: TGTGCCAGTAGTAAAGGGAACTTGGGAGGCGGGGAGCTGTTTTTT. The chain carries TRBV19 and TRBJ2-2, with TRBD2 as a possible D gene (6 bases). Trimming removed 4 bases from V and 7 bases from J, with 16 bases in between. Germline CDR1 and CDR2: LNHDA and SQIVND (reference sequence). The CDR3 totals 15 residues.

The chain joins TRBV7-2 to TRBJ2-7; TRBD2 aligns across 9 bases. With 5 bases clipped from V and 4 bases from J, the junction kept 9 bases outside the gene matches. From germline, CDR1 is SGHTA and CDR2 FQGNSA. The CDR3 spans 15 residues. CDR3 DNA: TGTGCCAGCAGCCATATTAGCGGGAGTTGGTACGAGCAGTACTTC. Its protein is CASSHISGSWYEQYF.